The 8 T cell receptor beta chains in this list originate from one sample, sequenced in a study of glioma-infiltrating T cells after dendritic cell vaccination. Time point of the sample: after dendritic cell vaccination, including at tumor progression/relapse. TCRdb's copy holds only in-frame clones and misses some; the assay was immunoSEQ multiplex PCR. The table lists tens of thousands of clones, over 80% of them singletons, with less than 7.5% in the top ten. Sample: blood, taken after dendritic cell vaccination. The receptors here all came from a human donor with glioblastoma.

This chain connects TRBV2 to TRBJ2-5, with 10 bases fitting TRBD2. Trimming removed 5 bases from V and 5 bases from J; junction bases left unmatched: 5. Germline assignment: CDR1 SNHLY and CDR2 FYNNEI. The CDR3 covers 14 residues. The chain's CDR3 is CASSSGTSEETQYF. CDR3 nucleotides: TGTGCCAGCAGTTCCGGGACTAGCGAGGAGACCCAGTACTTC.

This sequence joins TRBV6-5 and TRBJ2-5, with 7 nucleotides matching TRBD1. Matching the DNA end better, TRBJ2-7 makes the J call doubtful. This CDR3 has 15 residues. Germline CDR1 and CDR2: MNHEY and SVGAGI. CDR3 nucleotides: TGTGCCAGCAGTTCCCAAAGGACAGGCTCCTACGAGCAGTACTTC. The encoded protein is CASSSQRTGSYEQYF.

The rearrangement links TRBV7-6 to TRBJ1-6; 9 positions match TRBD1. With V trimmed by 5 bases and J by 10 bases, 6 bases remained unmatched. The CDR3 covers 14 residues. The germline CDR1 and CDR2 sequences are SGHVS and FNYEAQ. The CDR3 is CASSDGQGKSPLHF. The CDR3 DNA reads TGTGCCAGCAGCGACGGACAGGGGAAGTCACCCCTCCACTTT.

The rearrangement joins TRBV25-1 to TRBJ1-6; 8 nucleotides line up with TRBD1. Germline V CDR1 and CDR2: MGHDK, SYGVNS. With V trimmed by 4 bases and J by 5 bases, 7 bases remained unmatched. This CDR3 has 16 residues. CDR3 loop: CASSARDRTDNSPLHF. Written as DNA, the CDR3 is TGTGCCAGCAGTGCCCGGGACAGGACAGATAATTCACCCCTCCACTTT.

V gene TRBV9 combines with J gene TRBJ2-1; tentative D call: TRBD2 (6 bases). Trimming took 4 bases from V and 8 from J, leaving 22 bases between them. This CDR3 is built from 16 residues. The germline V gene has CDR1 SGDLS and CDR2 YYNGEE. The CDR3 DNA sequence: TGTGCCAGCAGCCCCAGGGACTTAGCGGATTTCCATGAGCAGTTCTTC. Translating it yields CASSPRDLADFHEQFF.

The CDR3 region is CASSWGTGRDEQFF. Written as DNA, the CDR3 is TGCGCCAGCAGCTGGGGGACAGGTAGGGATGAGCAGTTCTTC. The V gene is TRBV5-1, the J gene TRBJ2-1, with 8 positions matching TRBD1. Germline V gives CDR1 SGHRS, CDR2 YFSETQ. The CDR3 sequence is 14 residues long. Trimming at V came to 3 bases and at J to 8 bases, leaving 7 bases not matched to a gene.

This clone was picked up one time. The chain recombines TRBV6-5 with TRBJ2-1; 9 positions match TRBD2. J lost 9 bases, V lost 0 bases, and 9 bases had no gene match. The CDR3 consists of 16 residues. Germline V gene lookup returns CDR1 MNHEY and CDR2 SVGAGI. The CDR3 DNA reads as TGTGCCAGCAGTTACTCGAGGCTAGCGGGGATCGCTGAGCAGTTCTTC. The encoded protein is CASSYSRLAGIAEQFF.

This clone was counted a few times. V gene TRBV29-1 combines with J gene TRBJ2-2; 9 bases are shared with TRBD1. With 4 bases clipped from V and 5 bases from J, the junction kept 11 bases outside the gene matches. Germline assignment: CDR1 SQVTM and CDR2 ANQGSEA. The CDR3 loop spans 16 amino acids. In DNA form, the CDR3 reads TGCAGCGTTGGAAGCCTCGGGACAGGGAGGACCGGGGAGCTGTTTTTT. The encoded protein is CSVGSLGTGRTGELFF.